The clone carrying this T cell receptor beta chain was observed a single time. Its target is unknown. This record comes from a study of cytomegalovirus exposure and HLA in healthy donors. Findings of the study overall: Productive status was seen about 87% or about 30% of the time for most TCR beta V segments in an earlier analysis. Information on immune exposure was restricted to one variable (CMV serostatus). The study labeled about 160 TCR beta chains cytomegalovirus-associated.

PCR employed 60 Vbeta and 13 Jbeta primers. Study processing details: Unique TCR beta chains numbered approximately 80 million in a later analysis, with roughly 11 million shared. Data came from immunoSEQ multiplex PCR; TCRdb stores just in-frame clones and leaves some out. V and J calls and clone size follow that table, whereas D and trimming were derived from the DNA. The table has almost 200,000 clones, roughly 72% seen once. The sequence came from a man aged 25 to 45 in good health and CMV-seronegative. The specimen sequenced was PBMCs.

This CDR3 is CASSPGTSGITDTQYF. The CDR3 region has the DNA TGTGCCAGCAGCCCAGGGACTAGCGGGATCACAGATACGCAGTATTTT. The V gene is TRBV5-4, the J gene TRBJ2-3; 13 bases are a match to TRBD2. This CDR3 is built from 16 residues. Trimming at V came to 4 bases and at J to 2 bases, leaving 4 bases not matched to a gene. Per the germline V gene, CDR1 is SGHNT and CDR2 is YYREEE (reference sequence).